This T cell receptor beta chain was recovered during a study of OX40 agonist ivuxolimab in advanced cancers. Study-level background: Treatment of patients was with ivuxolimab, an agonistic anti-OX40 (CD134) antibody.

The CDR3 loop spans 12 amino acids. Germline CDR1 reads MNHNS; CDR2 reads SASEGT. Trimming removed 10 bases at V and 2 bases at J, with 11 bases between. Here immunoSEQ multiplex PCR was the method, and the copy in TCRdb shows in-frame clones only, minus some. The profile shows tens of thousands of clones, about 86% of them singletons. This receptor was identified in an adult with an advanced solid tumor such as melanoma, head and neck, liver or kidney cancer. The input for sequencing was CD4+ or CD8+ T cells sorted from blood, taken in a trial of the OX40 agonist ivuxolimab. This rearrangement joins TRBV6-1 to TRBJ1-2; D not resolved. As DNA, the CDR3 is TGTGCCACCACGGACCGAAACTATGGCTACACCTTC. It codes for CATTDRNYGYTF.